A selection of T cell receptor beta chains follows, all from one sample in a study of cytomegalovirus exposure and HLA in healthy donors. Assay used: immunoSEQ multiplex PCR; TCRdb lists only in-frame clones, some missing. The sample records some 190,000 clones, over 80% being singletons. Source material: PBMCs. The source of these receptors is a man in his forties in good health and CMV-seronegative. Both conserved end residues are part of each CDR3. A D gene is named only where the DNA matches it firmly. Expanded clones are given a class, and other clones once, few, many or no size at all.

>-|TRBV30|-|TRBJ1-4
TGTGCCTGGAGTGTAGGTCGGGGAGAGGGTGAAAAACTGTTTTTT
CAWSVGRGEGEKLFF
>-|TRBV7-9|-|TRBJ1-1
TGTGCCAGCAGCTTGCAGGCGAACACTGAAGCTTTCTTT
CASSLQANTEAFF
>TRBD2|TRBV19|-|TRBJ2-1
TGTGCCAGTAGTATAGGGTTACTAGCGGGAGGGAGAACCTACAATGAGCAGTTCTTC
CASSIGLLAGGRTYNEQFF
>TRBD1|TRBV28|-|TRBJ2-7
TGTGCCAGCAGTCCCCGGACAGGCAGCTCCTACGAGCAGTACTTC
CASSPRTGSSYEQYF
>-|TRBV27|-|TRBJ1-2
TGTGCCAGCAGTTTATATGGAGGGGACTATGGCTACACCTTC
CASSLYGGDYGYTF
>TRBD1|TRBV28|few|TRBJ2-7
TGTGCCAGCAGATACAGGGACAGCACCTACGAGCAGTACTTC
CASRYRDSTYEQYF
>-|TRBV9|-|TRBJ2-5
TGTGCCAGCAGCGTAGGCCCACACGGGCAAGAGACCCAGTACTTC
CASSVGPHGQETQYF
>-|TRBV7-8|-|TRBJ1-1
TGTGCCAGCGGACAGAACACTGAAGCTTTCTTT
CASGQNTEAFF
>TRBD2|TRBV6-5|-|TRBJ2-5
TGTGCCAGCAGTTACACGGGGGGGCCTCAAGAGACCCAGTACTTC
CASSYTGGPQETQYF
>-|TRBV2|-|TRBJ1-6
TGTGCCAGCAGCGGGGATACTCCCAATTCACCCCTCCACTTT
CASSGDTPNSPLHF
>-|TRBV7-9|-|TRBJ1-1
TGTGCCAGCAGATCGACGACAGCTAGCGTGACTGAAGCTTTCTTT
CASRSTTASVTEAFF
>-|TRBV2|-|TRBJ2-1
TGTGCCAGCAGCGGCTGGAGAGGCTACAATGAGCAGTTCTTC
CASSGWRGYNEQFF
>-|TRBV21-1|-|TRBJ1-6
TGTGCCAGCAGCATACCAAACGCGGGACAGAGAGAGAAGTGTCACTTT
CASSIPNAGQREKCHF
>-|TRBV13|-|TRBJ2-7
TGTGCCAGCAGCTTAGATGGGGGGGGCCACGACGAGCAGTACTTC
CASSLDGGGHDEQYF
>-|TRBV19|few|TRBJ2-1
TGTGCCAGTAGTATCTTCCCCAATGAGCAGTTCTTC
CASSIFPNEQFF
>-|TRBV5-4|once|TRBJ2-7
TGTGCCAGCAGCTTGGACACGGGGAAGTACGAGCAGTACTTC
CASSLDTGKYEQYF
>TRBD1|TRBV5-1|few|TRBJ1-2
TGCGCCAGCAGAGTGGGGACAGGGGCCGACTATGGCTACACCTTC
CASRVGTGADYGYTF
>-|TRBV9|-|TRBJ2-1
TGTGCCAGCAGCGTAGTACTAGGGGGGGATGAGCAGTTCTTC
CASSVVLGGDEQFF
>-|TRBV2|-|TRBJ2-2
TGTGCCAGCAGCGCCTCACGCGGGGCCACCGGGGAGCTGTTTTTT
CASSASRGATGELFF
>-|TRBV10-3|-|TRBJ1-6
TGTGCCATCAGTGAGCAGAATTCACCCCTCCACTTT
CAISEQNSPLHF
>-|TRBV6-6|-|TRBJ1-1
TGTGCCAGCAGTTCAGCAAACAGATACACTGAAGCTTTCTTT
CASSSANRYTEAFF
>TRBD1|TRBV7-6|-|TRBJ2-7
TGTGCCAGCAGCGTGACAGGGGGCCGGGGCGAGCAGTACTTC
CASSVTGGRGEQYF
>-|TRBV19|-|TRBJ2-7
TGTGCCAGTAGTATAGGCGGCTACGAGCAGTACTTC
CASSIGGYEQYF
>TRBD2|TRBV27|-|TRBJ2-4
TGTGCCAGCAGTGTTGCATCTAGCGGGGGAAACATTCAGTACTTC
CASSVASSGGNIQYF
>-|TRBV10-3|-|TRBJ2-7
TGTGCCATCAGTGAGTTAGGGGCCGAGCAGTACTTC
CAISELGAEQYF
>-|TRBV6-5|-|TRBJ2-7
TGTGCCAGCAGTTATGATGGAGTCCCCGAGCAGTACTTC
CASSYDGVPEQYF
>-|TRBV6-1|-|TRBJ1-5
TGTGCCAGCACGTCGGGGGGGGAGATTAAGCCCCAGCATTTT
CASTSGGEIKPQHF
>TRBD2|TRBV9|-|TRBJ2-3
TGTGCCAGCAGCGGAGGGACTAGCGGAGCCACAGATACGCAGTATTTT
CASSGGTSGATDTQYF
>-|TRBV28|few|TRBJ1-5
TGTGCCAGCAGTTTAACTGTGTCGGGGAGCAATCAGCCCCAGCATTTT
CASSLTVSGSNQPQHF
>-|TRBV30|-|TRBJ2-3
TGTGCCTGGAGTACGGGCACAGATACGCAGTATTTT
CAWSTGTDTQYF
>TRBD1|TRBV6-4|-|TRBJ2-3
TGTGCCAGCAGTGCGGACAGGGGGAGTTCAGATACGCAGTATTTT
CASSADRGSSDTQYF
>-|TRBV7-2|-|TRBJ1-2
TGTGCCAGCAGCTTGGACTTATATGGCTACACCTTC
CASSLDLYGYTF
>TRBD1|TRBV7-2|-|TRBJ1-6
TGTGCCAGCAGCTTACAGGGGGAGGTAAATTCACCCCTCCACTTT
CASSLQGEVNSPLHF
>-|TRBV4-2|-|TRBJ2-7
TGTGCCAGCAGCCAAGGAGGGACCTACGAGCAGTACTTC
CASSQGGTYEQYF
>-|TRBV6-5|-|TRBJ1-5
TGTGCCAGCAGTGTGGGGGAGGCCCAGCCCCAGCATTTT
CASSVGEAQPQHF
>TRBD1|TRBV5-1|-|TRBJ2-1
TGCGCCAGCAGGCCGGGACAGGGAAGAACTGGAGAGCAGTTCTTC
CASRPGQGRTGEQFF
>TRBD2|TRBV7-2|once|TRBJ2-7
TGTGCCAGCAGCTTAGACGGGAGGGGCGCCTACGAGCAGTACTTC
CASSLDGRGAYEQYF
>-|TRBV7-2|-|TRBJ2-5
TGTGCCAGCAGCTTATTGGGGCAGTCACAAGAGACCCAGTACTTC
CASSLLGQSQETQYF
>-|TRBV19|few|TRBJ1-2
TGTGCCAGCAATGACAGAGGACCTAACTATGGCTACACCTTC
CASNDRGPNYGYTF
>TRBD1|TRBV5-4|-|TRBJ1-1
TGTGCCAGCAGCTTTGGGGGCCAGGGGGACACTGAAGCTTTCTTT
CASSFGGQGDTEAFF
>-|TRBV7-2|-|TRBJ2-3
TGTGCCAGCAGCCCTAACGGGGATTACACAGATACGCAGTATTTT
CASSPNGDYTDTQYF
>TRBD1|TRBV19|once|TRBJ1-1
TGTGCCAGTGGCGACAGGGGTCACACTGAAGCTTTCTTT
CASGDRGHTEAFF
>TRBD2|TRBV6-1|-|TRBJ2-5
TGTGCCACCTCGGGAGGGCTTAAGGAGACCCAGTACTTC
CATSGGLKETQYF
>TRBD1|TRBV27|-|TRBJ1-2
TGTGCCAGCACCGAACAGGGGGCCCTAAGTGAGGGCTACACCTTC
CASTEQGALSEGYTF
>TRBD1|TRBV7-8|few|TRBJ1-1
TGTGCCAGCAGCAAACAGGGGGCCCGGAACACTGAAGCTTTCTTT
CASSKQGARNTEAFF
>-|TRBV6-5|-|TRBJ1-5
TGTGCCAGCAGACAAGCAGGGGACCAGCCCCAGCATTTT
CASRQAGDQPQHF
>-|TRBV15|once|TRBJ2-5
TGTGCCACCAGTCAGTCCCGGGGGTTCCAAGAGACCCAGTACTTC
CATSQSRGFQETQYF
>-|TRBV7-3|few|TRBJ1-6
TGTGCCAGCAGCTTAACGGGGCCAGGGCTCGATTCACCCCTCCACTTT
CASSLTGPGLDSPLHF
>-|TRBV30|-|TRBJ1-5
TGTGCCTGGAGTGTCGCTAATAGCAATCAGCCCCAGCATTTT
CAWSVANSNQPQHF
>TRBD1|TRBV18|-|TRBJ1-5
TGTGCCAGCTCGCGGGGACAGACCATCAATCAGCCCCAGCATTTT
CASSRGQTINQPQHF
>TRBD1|TRBV19|-|TRBJ1-5
TGTGCCAGTAATATGCAGACCGGGACAGGGAATCAACCCCAGCATTTT
CASNMQTGTGNQPQHF
>TRBD1|TRBV7-9|-|TRBJ2-3
TGTGCCAGCAGCTGGACAGGGCCAAGCAGCACAGATACGCAGTATTTT
CASSWTGPSSTDTQYF
>-|TRBV27|few|TRBJ2-7
TGTGCCAGCAGTTTAAAGGGGGGGCAATCCTACGAGCAGTACTTC
CASSLKGGQSYEQYF
>-|TRBV7-9|-|TRBJ2-7
TGTGCCAGCAGCCCTCGGGGGTCCCCTTCCTACGAGCAGTACTTC
CASSPRGSPSYEQYF
>TRBD1|TRBV18|-|TRBJ1-4
TGTGCCAGCTCACCAGGACAGGGTAATGAAAAACTGTTTTTT
CASSPGQGNEKLFF
>-|TRBV7-2|-|TRBJ1-5
TGTGCCAGCAGCCTTCCGAATCAGCCCCAGCATTTT
CASSLPNQPQHF
>-|TRBV6-5|-|TRBJ2-7
TGTGCCAGCAGTACTGGGACATCTCTCGAGCAGTACTTC
CASSTGTSLEQYF
>-|TRBV9|-|TRBJ1-1
TGTGCCAGCAGCCTCCGGGTCGGGGGGACTGAAGCTTTCTTT
CASSLRVGGTEAFF
>TRBD1|TRBV9|few|TRBJ1-1
TGTGCCAGCAGCGTAGGGACAGGGGCTAGTGAAGCTTTCTTT
CASSVGTGASEAFF
>-|TRBV11-3|-|TRBJ2-1
TGTGCCAGCGGCGGGGTACTAGTCTTCTTC
CASGGVLVFF